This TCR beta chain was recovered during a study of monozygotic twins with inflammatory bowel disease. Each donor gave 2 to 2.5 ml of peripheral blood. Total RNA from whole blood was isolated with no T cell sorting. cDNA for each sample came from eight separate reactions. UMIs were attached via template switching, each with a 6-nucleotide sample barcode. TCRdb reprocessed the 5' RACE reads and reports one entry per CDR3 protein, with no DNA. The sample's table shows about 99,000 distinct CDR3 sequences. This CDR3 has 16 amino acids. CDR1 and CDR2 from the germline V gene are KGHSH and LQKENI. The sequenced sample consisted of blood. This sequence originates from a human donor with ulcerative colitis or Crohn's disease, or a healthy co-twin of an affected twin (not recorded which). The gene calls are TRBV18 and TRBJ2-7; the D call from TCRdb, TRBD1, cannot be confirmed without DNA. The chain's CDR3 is CASSPMAYVQVYEQYF.